This T cell receptor (beta chain) was identified during a study of shared clonotypes between healthy human individuals. Study overall: Three plates were used per donor for CD4 naive, three for CD4 memory, two for CD8 naive and one for CD8 memory.

CDR1 MNHEY and CDR2 SMNVEV come from the germline V gene (reference sequence). The CDR3 is 14 amino acids. Between the trimmed V and J ends, which lost 5 bases and 2 bases, there was a span of 13 bases. Libraries were prepared by immunoSEQ multiplex PCR; TCRdb keeps only in-frame clonotypes and omits some of them. The sample records 2 million to 2.5 million clones, under 95% being singletons. As for this clone: Its antigen is unidentified. Other DNA sequences from this sample encode an identical CDR3 as well.

General observations from the study: A few donors had about 5.1% of their naive CD4 clonotypes in common. Apart from blood, nothing was sampled; tissue repertoires likely differ.

Terminally differentiated effector memory CD45RA+ cells were excluded by CCR7 positive selection of CD45RO-negative cells. The TCR sequence derives from a man younger than 30 in good health. Some clones in this sample may be carry-over from other donors' samples. The sequenced sample was naive CD8+ T cells from PBMCs. The V and J genes are TRBV27 and TRBJ2-7, with D perhaps TRBD1 (6 bases). The CDR3 DNA is TGTGCCAGCAGTCCGCTCGACAGGACCTACGAGCAGTACTTC. This encodes CASSPLDRTYEQYF.